Listed below are T cell receptor beta chains from one sample, sequenced in a study of T-cell memory formation after mild COVID-19. TCRdb independently ran MiXCR on the 5' RACE reads; one entry per CDR3 protein. This table has about 130,000 distinct CDR3 sequences, 15% to 20% appearing once. What was sequenced was PBMCs or a T cell subset sorted from them (not recorded which). Source of these receptors: an adult woman who had mild COVID-19 (a few samples of this study predate the infection). Cell type and time point are not known. The CDR3 runs from the conserved cysteine through the conserved F or W. Each record gives: D gene, J gene, CDR3 length, V gene, clone size, CDR3 protein, CDR3 DNA. D genes are given only for firm matches. Part of the rows lack a size; the others show once, few, many or a class for expanded clones.

. TRBJ2-1 15 TRBV27 few CASSIWGVQYNEQFF TGTGCCAGCAGTATCTGGGGAGTACAGTACAATGAGCAGTTCTTC
TRBD2 TRBJ2-7 15 TRBV4-1 few CASSPLVGGNYEQYF TGCGCCAGCAGCCCTCTCGTGGGGGGGAACTACGAGCAGTACTTC
. TRBJ1-1 16 TRBV7-6 few CASSLSRGMGTTEAFF TGTGCCAGCAGCTTAAGTAGGGGGATGGGGACTACTGAAGCTTTCTTT
TRBD1 TRBJ2-4 16 TRBV14 few CASSQTIGTEKNIQYF TGTGCCAGCAGCCAAACTATCGGGACAGAAAAAAACATTCAGTACTTC
TRBD1 TRBJ1-2 15 TRBV29-1 . CSVLTTGGVGYGYTF TGCAGCGTTTTGACGACAGGGGGAGTGGGCTATGGCTACACCTTC
. TRBJ1-6 15 TRBV2 few CASSHAGSFNSPLHF TGTGCCAGCAGCCATGCGGGGTCTTTCAATTCACCCCTCCACTTT
. TRBJ1-5 14 TRBV4-1 . CASSQDGTNQPQHF TGCGCCAGCAGCCAAGACGGGACGAATCAGCCCCAGCATTTT
. TRBJ1-2 13 TRBV5-4 . CASTPPGSYGYTF TGTGCCAGCACCCCGCCCGGGTCCTATGGCTACACCTTC
. TRBJ1-2 14 TRBV5-1 few CASSLDGINYGYTF TGCGCCAGCAGCTTGGATGGGATTAACTATGGCTACACCTTC
. TRBJ1-4 15 TRBV7-9 . CASRPNGRKDEKLFF TGTGCCAGCAGGCCTAACGGACGCAAGGATGAAAAACTGTTTTTT
. TRBJ2-5 14 TRBV20-1 . CSASPPGTLETQYF TGCAGTGCTAGTCCTCCCGGGACTCTGGAGACCCAGTACTTC
. TRBJ2-3 16 TRBV7-8 . CASSLGWGARTDTQYF TGTGCCAGCAGCTTAGGATGGGGGGCTCGCACAGATACGCAGTATTTT
. TRBJ1-1 13 TRBV25-1 . CASSEAADLKAFF TGTGCCAGCAGTGAGGCGGCAGATTTAAAAGCTTTCTTT
. TRBJ1-1 14 TRBV6-2/TRBV6-3 . CASSFGRLNTEAFF TGTGCCAGCAGTTTCGGGAGGCTGAACACTGAAGCTTTCTTT
TRBD1 TRBJ2-7 16 TRBV15 few CATSSTATGERYEQYF TGTGCCACCAGCAGCACCGCGACAGGGGAGAGGTACGAGCAGTACTTC
. TRBJ1-5 14 TRBV7-2 few CASSSGSRSQPQHF TGTGCCAGCAGTTCGGGGTCCAGATCTCAGCCCCAGCATTTT
TRBD2 TRBJ2-1 14 TRBV12-3/TRBV12-4 . CATLRDAGAGEQFF TGTGCCACTCTCCGGGACGCGGGAGCTGGTGAGCAGTTCTTC
TRBD1 TRBJ1-5 12 TRBV25-1 few CATGTGAQPQHF TGTGCCACCGGGACAGGGGCTCAGCCCCAGCATTTT
TRBD1 TRBJ1-1 13 TRBV7-3 . CASSRQGWTEAFF TGTGCCAGCAGCCGACAGGGGTGGACTGAAGCTTTCTTT
. TRBJ2-5 16 TRBV4-3 . CASSQDRTAKGETQYF TGCGCCAGCAGCCAAGATCGGACAGCCAAGGGAGAGACCCAGTACTTC
TRBD2 TRBJ2-7 21 TRBV13 few CASSPRYLPPFSAGERYEQYF TGTGCCAGCAGCCCCCGATATCTTCCACCTTTTTCCGCGGGAGAGAGATACGAGCAGTACTTC
. TRBJ2-1 16 TRBV5-6 . CASSLRSAGAYNEQFF TGTGCCAGCAGCTTGAGGTCCGCGGGGGCTTACAATGAGCAGTTCTTC
. TRBJ1-1 14 TRBV29-1 . CSVEDQRDGTEAFF TGCAGCGTTGAAGATCAGAGGGATGGCACTGAAGCTTTCTTT
. TRBJ2-5 14 TRBV20-1 . CSARDPGRQETQYF TGCAGTGCTAGAGATCCAGGCCGCCAAGAGACCCAGTACTTC
TRBD2 TRBJ2-2 19 TRBV11-3 few CASSLAPLAGGRDTGELFF TGTGCCAGCAGCTTAGCCCCACTAGCGGGGGGGCGCGACACCGGGGAGCTGTTTTTT
TRBD1 TRBJ2-1 15 TRBV5-1 few CASRSGTGIYNEQFF TGCGCCAGCAGGTCCGGGACAGGGATTTACAATGAGCAGTTCTTC
. TRBJ2-3 15 TRBV20-1 few CSASNRALNADTQYF TGCAGTGCTAGTAATAGGGCCCTAAATGCAGATACGCAGTATTTT
. TRBJ2-7 13 TRBV20-1 few CSAEGRLSYEQYF TGCAGTGCGGAGGGGCGGTTGTCCTACGAGCAGTACTTC
. TRBJ1-1 13 TRBV9 few CASSAGSDTEAFF TGTGCCAGCAGCGCAGGGTCGGACACTGAAGCTTTCTTT
TRBD1 TRBJ2-2 15 TRBV2 . CASSVGQGHTGELFF TGTGCCAGCAGTGTGGGACAGGGGCACACCGGGGAGCTGTTTTTT
TRBD2 TRBJ2-5 15 TRBV28 many CASSRGTSDQETQYF TGTGCCAGCAGCCGAGGGACTAGCGACCAAGAGACCCAGTACTTC